The 10 T cell receptor beta chains presented below share a single source sample, sequenced in a study of blood T cells in healthy people across ages (dated by TCRdb to 2014 to 2015). The method was 5' RACE. Sequencing relied on an Illumina HiSeq 2500. The second PCR ran for about 6 to 12 cycles and used a J-beta primer mix along with a sample-barcoded 5' primer. TCRdb reran the public reads through fastp at Q25 and MiXCR, keeping productive beta chains. Records with the same CDR3 protein are collapsed into one entry carrying the most frequent genes and DNA. The sample data list roughly 730,000 distinct CDR3 sequences, and about 56% of these were observed just once. The top ten constitute 25% to 30% of the sample. Sequenced sample: blood. The source is a man in his forties in good health.

The gene calls are TRBV5-6 and TRBJ1-2; D might be TRBD1 (6 bases). Germline CDR1 and CDR2: SGHDT and YYEEEE. CDR3 size: 16 residues. V lost 1 base to trimming and J lost 6 bases, with 19 bases between them. CDR3 bases: TGTGCCAGCAGCTTGTTTGATGCCCAGGGGATTAATGGCTACACCTTC. This translates into CASSLFDAQGINGYTF. The variable domain in full, completed from reference TRBV5-6 and TRBJ1-2, reads DAGVTQSPTHLIKTRGQQVTLRCSPKSGHDTVSWYQQALGQGPQFIFQYYEEEERQRGNFPDRFSGHQFPNYSSELNVNALLLGDSALYLCASSLFDAQGINGYTFGSGTRLTVV.

This clonotype was observed a few times. The CDR3 loop reads CASSFTTGADYGYTF. For the CDR3, the DNA is TGTGCCAGCAGTTTTACCACAGGGGCCGACTATGGCTACACCTTC. The rearrangement joins TRBV12-3 or TRBV12-4 to TRBJ1-2; TRBD1 matches at 7 bases. This CDR3 contains 15 residues. Trimming took 3 bases from V and 3 from J; bases not matched to a gene: 7.

For the CDR3, the DNA is TGTGCCAGTATCACGACAGCTAACACCGGGGAGCTGTTTTTT. Protein product: CASITTANTGELFF. The chain combines TRBV12-3 or TRBV12-4 with TRBJ2-2; the D gene is possibly TRBD1 (5 bases). The CDR3 spans 14 residues. The V and J ends lost 9 bases and 2 bases respectively, with 13 bases between them.

The chain employs TRBV5-4 and TRBJ2-7, with D perhaps matching TRBD2 (7 bases). The V end lost 4 bases, the J end lost 12 bases, and 29 bases lay between the germline ends. In germline, CDR1 is SGHNT, CDR2 YYREEE (reference sequence). The length of the CDR3 is 16 residues. CDR3 residues: CASSRVSGGRTTTPYF. DNA for the CDR3: TGTGCCAGCAGCAGGGTTTCCGGGGGGCGAACTACGACGCCGTACTTC.

The gene calls are TRBV29-1 and TRBJ1-1, with D unclear. The CDR3 covers 12 residues. Germline V gene lookup returns CDR1 SQVTM and CDR2 ANQGSEA. V dropped 4 bases and J dropped 7 bases, with 13 bases sitting between them. This chain's CDR3 is CSVGEHSVEAFF. The DNA of the CDR3 is TGCAGCGTTGGCGAGCACAGTGTTGAAGCTTTCTTT. The whole variable domain, filled in from reference TRBV29-1 and TRBJ1-1, reads SAVISQKPSRDICQRGTSLTIQCQVDSQVTMMFWYRQQPGQSLTLIATANQGSEATYESGFVIDKFPISRPNLTFSTLTVSNMSPEDSSIYLCSVGEHSVEAFFGQGTRLTVV.

In the case of this clonotype: One end of the junction does not line up with germline, which may come from a read error. The chain uses TRBV7-2 and TRBJ2-1, with 9 bases matching TRBD2. The J call is doubtful: the DNA matches TRBJ2-7 better. The CDR3 totals 18 residues. In germline, CDR1 is SGHTA, CDR2 FQGNSA. CDR3 protein: CASSLVRPSGVGYNEQYF. The CDR3 nucleotides read TGTGCCAGTAGCTTAGTCCGGCCTAGCGGGGTGGGGTACAATGAGCAGTACTTC.

The chain uses TRBV30 and TRBJ1-2; a weak D match, TRBD1 (5 bases). The CDR3 is 16 amino acids. Germline CDR1 is GTSNPN and CDR2 is SVGIG (reference sequence). V was clipped by 8 bases and J by 0 bases, with 22 bases between them. The CDR3 reads CARFLWDRRTNYGYTF. The CDR3 nucleotides read TGTGCCCGCTTTTTGTGGGACCGGCGTACTAACTATGGCTACACCTTC.

The chain is built from TRBV24-1 and TRBJ1-1; perhaps TRBD1 as D (6 bases). CDR3 length: 11 residues. Trimming removed 8 bases at V and 8 bases at J, with 11 bases between. Germline CDR1 KGHDR, CDR2 SFDVKD. The CDR3 coding sequence is TGTGCCACCAAAGCCGGGACAGAAGCTTTCTTT. This encodes CATKAGTEAFF.

This clonotype was counted a single time. The chain couples TRBV14 to TRBJ1-2; D uncertain. Germline V gene data show CDR1 as SGHDN and CDR2 as FVKESK. Trimming cost V 0 bases and J 8 bases, with 10 bases left between them. The CDR3 contains 13 residues. The CDR3 here is CASSQELHGGYTF. The CDR3, as DNA: TGTGCCAGCAGCCAAGAACTACACGGAGGCTACACCTTC. The full variable domain, rest sourced from reference TRBV14 and TRBJ1-2, is EAGVTQFPSHSVIEKGQTVTLRCDPISGHDNLYWYRRVMGKEIKFLLHFVKESKQDESGMPNNRFLAERTGGTYSTLKVQPAELEDSGVYFCASSQELHGGYTFGSGTRLTVV.

The chain combines TRBV11-1 with TRBJ2-3, with D perhaps being TRBD1 or TRBD2 (6 bases each). Germline values: CDR1 SGHAT, CDR2 FQDESV (reference sequence). The CDR3 sequence is 15 residues long. The V gene lost 5 bases and the J gene lost 5 bases, with 17 bases spanning the gap. The DNA of the CDR3 is TGTGCCAGCAGCCCAGGAAGGGGGGCACGAGATACGCAGTATTTT. Its translation: CASSPGRGARDTQYF. The whole variable domain, remainder taken from reference TRBV11-1 and TRBJ2-3, is EAEVAQSPRYKITEKSQAVAFWCDPISGHATLYWYRQILGQGPELLVQFQDESVVDDSQLPKDRFSAERLKGVDSTLKIQPAELGDSAMYLCASSPGRGARDTQYFGPGTRLTVL.